This TCR beta chain was retrieved from a study of T cells after yellow fever vaccination. General observations from the study: When the response was secondary, it was weaker but reached its peak faster, day 5 versus 15. Clonotypes shared by both compartments, CD4 and CD8, made up a small share. Reappearance after the booster was seen for most primary-vaccination clones, at 95% to 97% CD4 and around 90% CD8.

This clonotype was counted a few times. Its cognate antigen is unknown. MiXCR, applied by TCRdb to the 5' RACE reads, yields one record per CDR3 protein. The table records some 240,000 distinct CDR3 sequences, 5.2% of them present only once. This sample comprised CD4+ T cells sorted from PBMCs, obtained on the day of the yellow fever booster vaccination. The TCR originated in a man aged 18 to 35 who received the YFV17D yellow fever vaccine.

CDR3 residues: CASSDLDRSNEKLFF. The DNA of the CDR3 is TGTGCCAGCAGTGACCTGGACAGGAGTAATGAAAAACTGTTTTTT. The rearrangement uses TRBV25-1 and TRBJ1-4, with 7 positions matching TRBD1. Germline-derived CDR1 and CDR2 are MGHDK and SYGVNS. This CDR3 is built from 15 residues. Trimming at V came to 3 bases and at J to 4 bases, leaving 5 bases not matched to a gene.